Following are 23 T cell receptor beta chains from one sample sequenced in a study of T cell repertoires in ileal Crohn's disease. Time point noted: neoterminal ileum biopsy at postoperative endoscopy, about 6 months after surgery. Libraries were prepared by immunoSEQ multiplex PCR; TCRdb keeps only in-frame clonotypes and omits some of them. The data contain about 7,200 clones, around 70% of them singletons. The source material was ileal tissue. All receptors come from an adult with Crohn's disease.

The CDR3 DNA reads TGTGCCAGCAGCCGGGGACAGCTTACTAATGAAAAACTGTTTTTT. It yields the protein CASSRGQLTNEKLFF. V is TRBV5-6 and J is TRBJ1-4; 7 nucleotides align to TRBD1. CDR3 length: 15 residues. Germline lookup yields CDR1 SGHDT and CDR2 YYEEEE. J was trimmed by 2 bases and V by 4 bases; bases with no gene match: 5.

As for this clone: The same CDR3 is also encoded by other DNA sequences in this sample. The chain carries TRBV30 and TRBJ2-5, with TRBD2 matching 10 bases. This CDR3 spans 13 amino acids. The V gene end was trimmed by 3 bases and the J gene end by 3 bases; junction bases not matched to a gene: 1. Germline CDR1 GTSNPN, CDR2 SVGIG (reference sequence). The CDR3 nucleotides are TGTGCCTGGAGAGGACTAGCGGAAGAGACCCAGTACTTC. The encoded protein is CAWRGLAEETQYF.

A single count supports this clone. The chain uses TRBV6-1 and TRBJ1-5; D is undetermined. Germline V CDR1 and CDR2: MNHNS, SASEGT. Trimming took 0 bases from V and 6 from J, leaving 15 bases between them. The CDR3 has 16 residues. CDR3 residues: CASSEASGVGSQPQHF. The CDR3 DNA reads TGTGCCAGCAGTGAAGCGTCGGGTGTCGGCAGTCAGCCCCAGCATTTT.

V and J are TRBV6-1 and TRBJ2-7; D may be TRBD2 (5 bases). The CDR3 runs 13 residues. V was shortened by 3 bases and J by 7 bases, with 13 bases between the two germline ends. CDR1 MNHNS and CDR2 SASEGT come from the germline V gene. The CDR3 DNA reads as TGTGCCAGCAGTGAGGCGCTAGCAGGTGAGCAGTACTTC. Encoded protein: CASSEALAGEQYF.

With respect to this clone: Other DNA sequences in this specimen translate into the identical CDR3. V and J are TRBV30 and TRBJ2-5, with 13 positions matching TRBD2. V shed 1 base, J shed 5 bases, and the junction held 1 base outside the gene matches. CDR1 is GTSNPN, CDR2 SVGIG, per germline (reference sequence). This CDR3 has 14 residues. CDR3 DNA sequence: TGTGCCTGGAGTGGACTAGCGGGGGGTGAGACCCAGTACTTC. Its translation: CAWSGLAGGETQYF.

The rearrangement links TRBV6-1 to TRBJ2-1; TRBD2 agrees at 12 bases. Germline V gives CDR1 MNHNS, CDR2 SASEGT. The length of the CDR3 is 16 residues. V lost 0 bases and J lost 7; bases outside the gene matches: 4. CDR3 loop: CASSEASSGGANEQFF. In DNA form, the CDR3 reads TGTGCCAGCAGTGAAGCGTCTAGCGGGGGGGCAAATGAGCAGTTCTTC.

The chain couples TRBV6-6 to TRBJ2-2; 10 nucleotides align to TRBD2. The CDR3 covers 16 residues. Per the germline V gene, CDR1 is MNHNY and CDR2 is SVGAGI (reference sequence). The trim removed 0 bases at V and 4 bases at J, leaving 2 bases unmatched. The CDR3 is CASSYSRTSGTGELFF. CDR3 sequence (DNA): TGTGCCAGCAGTTACTCGCGGACTAGCGGCACCGGGGAGCTGTTTTTT.

V usage is TRBV7-2 and J usage is TRBJ1-3; TRBD1 matches at 7 bases. The CDR3 has 16 residues. Per the germline V gene, CDR1 is SGHTA and CDR2 is FQGNSA. Trimming took 5 bases from V and 4 from J; bases not matched to a gene: 11. CDR3 bases: TGTGCCAGCAGCCGACAGGGCGCTGCGGGGGGAAACACCATATATTTT. It yields the protein CASSRQGAAGGNTIYF.

The V and J genes are TRBV7-2 and TRBJ1-1; D remains unclear. The CDR3 runs to 14 residues. The V end lost 4 bases, the J end lost 7 bases, and 16 bases lay between the germline ends. Germline CDR1 reads SGHTA; CDR2 reads FQGNSA. CDR3: CASSSPGLGYEAFF. In DNA, the CDR3 is TGTGCCAGCAGCTCCCCGGGTCTCGGATATGAAGCTTTCTTT.

The chain has TRBV19 and TRBJ1-2; D is ambiguous. Germline CDR1 and CDR2: LNHDA and SQIVND (reference sequence). The ends were cut back, 3 bases at V and 8 bases at J, with 10 bases in the middle. The CDR3 sequence is 12 residues long. The chain's CDR3 is CASSMTTGGYTF. The DNA for the CDR3 is TGTGCCAGTAGTATGACCACGGGGGGCTACACCTTC.

The chain carries TRBV27 and TRBJ2-7; D is ambiguous. Germline V gives CDR1 MNHEY, CDR2 SMNVEV (reference sequence). The CDR3 is 17 amino acids. With 5 bases removed from V and 2 bases from J, the gap between germline ends came to 22 bases. This CDR3 is CASSVRMSYSMAYEQYF. The CDR3 DNA is TGTGCCAGCAGTGTGAGGATGAGCTACTCAATGGCCTACGAGCAGTACTTC.

The chain couples TRBV19 to TRBJ1-5, with D uncertain. V was clipped by 6 bases and J by 9 bases, with 12 bases between them. Germline CDR1 LNHDA, CDR2 SQIVND (reference sequence). This CDR3 is built from 12 residues. This CDR3 is CASSTRVGPQHF. The CDR3 DNA is TGTGCCAGTAGCACCCGGGTGGGGCCCCAGCATTTT.

The chain has TRBV5-6 and TRBJ2-2; no firm D call. This CDR3 spans 14 amino acids. The V gene's germline CDR1 is SGHDT and CDR2 YYEEEE. V was clipped by 0 bases and J by 6 bases, with 9 bases between them. The CDR3 here is CASSLGFRAGELFF. For the CDR3, the DNA is TGTGCCAGCAGCTTGGGTTTTCGTGCCGGGGAGCTGTTTTTT.

The chain is built from TRBV20-1 and TRBJ1-1, with D uncertain. The ends were cut back, 3 bases at V and 11 bases at J, with 7 bases in the middle. The CDR3 contains 9 residues. From germline, CDR1 is DFQATT and CDR2 SNEGSKA (reference sequence). The CDR3 here is CSARAGAFF. As DNA, the CDR3 is TGCAGTGCTAGGGCCGGGGCTTTCTTT.

The gene calls are TRBV5-4 and TRBJ1-2; possible D gene TRBD1, 5 bases. Germline values: CDR1 SGHNT, CDR2 YYREEE (reference sequence). V was clipped by 2 bases and J by 8 bases, with 19 bases between them. The CDR3 length is 15 residues. This chain's CDR3 is CASSLSGTGAMGYTF. DNA of the CDR3: TGTGCCAGCAGCTTATCCGGGACTGGGGCTATGGGCTACACCTTC.

The J gene is TRBJ2-4, the V gene TRBV10-2, with TRBD2 as a possible D gene (6 bases). V lost 4 bases to trimming and J lost 8 bases, with 6 bases between them. The CDR3 covers 11 residues. The germline V gene encodes CDR1 WSHSY and CDR2 SAAADI. The CDR3 is CASSGGDIQYF. The CDR3 coding sequence is TGCGCCAGCAGTGGGGGGGACATTCAGTACTTC.

The rearrangement joins TRBV19 to TRBJ1-2, with 8 bases aligning to TRBD1. CDR1 and CDR2 from the germline V gene are LNHDA and SQIVND (reference sequence). CDR3 size: 14 residues. The trim removed 4 bases at V and 4 bases at J, leaving 5 bases unmatched. This chain's CDR3 is CASSRGQEGYGYTF. As DNA, the CDR3 is TGTGCCAGTAGTAGGGGACAGGAAGGCTATGGCTACACCTTC.

J is TRBJ2-7 and V is TRBV7-9, with 8 bases aligning to TRBD2. The CDR3 length is 16 residues. V lost 1 base and J lost 3; bases outside the gene matches: 8. Germline V CDR1 and CDR2: SEHNR, FQNEAQ (reference sequence). CDR3 sequence (DNA): TGTGCCAGCAGCTTAGAGGGAGTAGCGGGATTCTACGAGCAGTACTTC. This sequence encodes CASSLEGVAGFYEQYF.

This clone has a handful of counts. The rearrangement joins TRBV7-8 to TRBJ1-1; the D is unclear. Germline CDR1 SGHVS, CDR2 FQNEAQ. The CDR3 runs 17 residues. V lost 1 base and J lost 0, with 15 bases in between. The CDR3 here is CASSLVGRNAMNTEAFF. CDR3 DNA sequence: TGTGCCAGCAGCTTAGTCGGGAGGAACGCTATGAACACTGAAGCTTTCTTT.

Here the CDR3 reads CASSITAVKNTEAFF. For the CDR3, the DNA is TGTGCCAGTAGTATAACGGCGGTTAAAAACACTGAAGCTTTCTTT. The V call is TRBV19, the J call TRBJ1-1, with D unclear. This CDR3 region has 15 residues. From germline, CDR1 is LNHDA and CDR2 SQIVND (reference sequence). The V end was cut by 2 bases, the J end by 2 bases, with 12 bases between.

This clone occurred once. The chain joins TRBV4-1 to TRBJ2-7; 12 bases line up with TRBD2. This CDR3 has 17 residues. Per germline, CDR1 MGHRA and CDR2 YSYEKL. The ends lost 2 bases at V and 2 bases at J; junction bases unmatched: 7. The DNA of the CDR3 is TGCGCCAGCAGCCAACCCCCTAGCGGGGGGGTGACCTACGAGCAGTACTTC. It encodes CASSQPPSGGVTYEQYF.

This chain uses TRBV6-1 with TRBJ1-2, with 8 bases identical to TRBD1. This CDR3 is built from 14 residues. Unmatched junction bases numbered 7, after V lost 6 bases and J lost 4 bases. Germline V gene data show CDR1 as MNHNS and CDR2 as SASEGT. CDR3 in amino acids: CASRPTGGGYGYTF. Written as DNA, the CDR3 is TGTGCCAGCAGACCTACAGGGGGAGGCTATGGCTACACCTTC.

This sequence joins TRBV7-8 and TRBJ2-5; perhaps TRBD1 as D (7 bases). With 7 bases removed from V and 4 bases from J, the gap between germline ends came to 13 bases. Germline CDR1 SGHVS, CDR2 FQNEAQ. This CDR3 has 13 amino acids. The CDR3 nucleotides read TGTGCCAGCACCACCCAGGGGGGAGAGACCCAGTACTTC. The encoded protein is CASTTQGGETQYF.